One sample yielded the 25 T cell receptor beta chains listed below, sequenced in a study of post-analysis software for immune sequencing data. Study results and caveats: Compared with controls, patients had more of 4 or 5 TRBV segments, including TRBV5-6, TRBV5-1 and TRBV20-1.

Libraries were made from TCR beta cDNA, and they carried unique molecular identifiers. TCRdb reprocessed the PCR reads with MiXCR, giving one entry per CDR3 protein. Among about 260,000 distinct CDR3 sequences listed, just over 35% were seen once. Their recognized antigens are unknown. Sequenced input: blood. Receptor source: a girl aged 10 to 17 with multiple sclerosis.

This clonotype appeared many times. The CDR3 sequence is CSVVPLTSGRAYEQFF. The CDR3 nucleotides read TGCAGCGTTGTACCCCTGACTAGCGGGAGGGCCTATGAGCAGTTCTTC. This rearrangement joins TRBV29-1 to TRBJ2-1, with 14 bases that match TRBD2. V shed 4 bases and J 8 bases; nucleotides not matched to a gene: 10. The CDR3 has 16 amino acids. Germline loops: CDR1 SQVTM, CDR2 ANQGSEA.

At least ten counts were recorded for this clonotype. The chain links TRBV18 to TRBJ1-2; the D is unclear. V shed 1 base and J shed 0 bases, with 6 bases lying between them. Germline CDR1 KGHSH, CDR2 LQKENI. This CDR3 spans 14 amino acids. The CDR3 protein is CASSPRPSNYGYTF. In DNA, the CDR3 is TGTGCCAGCTCACCACGGCCATCTAACTATGGCTACACCTTC.

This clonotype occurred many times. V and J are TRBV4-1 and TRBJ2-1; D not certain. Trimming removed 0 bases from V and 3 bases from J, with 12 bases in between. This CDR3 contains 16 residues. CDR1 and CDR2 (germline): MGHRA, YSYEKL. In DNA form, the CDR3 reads TGCGCCAGCAGCCAAGATACGGACGGATACTACAATGAGCAGTTCTTC. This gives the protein CASSQDTDGYYNEQFF.

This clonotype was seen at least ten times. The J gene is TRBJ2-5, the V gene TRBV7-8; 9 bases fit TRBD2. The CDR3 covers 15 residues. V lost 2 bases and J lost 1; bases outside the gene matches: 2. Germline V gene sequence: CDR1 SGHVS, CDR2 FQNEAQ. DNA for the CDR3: TGTGCCAGCAGCTTAAGCGGGGGGCCCCAAGAGACCCAGTACTTC. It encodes CASSLSGGPQETQYF.

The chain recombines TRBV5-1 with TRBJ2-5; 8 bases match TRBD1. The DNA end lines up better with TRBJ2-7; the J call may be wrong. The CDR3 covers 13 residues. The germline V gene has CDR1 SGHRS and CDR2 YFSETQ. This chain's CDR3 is CASRETGGYEQYF. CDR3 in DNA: TGCGCCAGCAGAGAAACAGGGGGCTACGAGCAGTACTTC.

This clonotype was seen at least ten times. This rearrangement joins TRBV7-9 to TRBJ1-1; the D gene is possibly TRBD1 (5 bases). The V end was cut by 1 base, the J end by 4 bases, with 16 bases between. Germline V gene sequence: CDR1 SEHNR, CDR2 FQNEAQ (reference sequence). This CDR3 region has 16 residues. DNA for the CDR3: TGTGCCAGCAGCTTAGAATCAGGGAGGGTAGGCACTGAAGCTTTCTTT. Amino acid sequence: CASSLESGRVGTEAFF.

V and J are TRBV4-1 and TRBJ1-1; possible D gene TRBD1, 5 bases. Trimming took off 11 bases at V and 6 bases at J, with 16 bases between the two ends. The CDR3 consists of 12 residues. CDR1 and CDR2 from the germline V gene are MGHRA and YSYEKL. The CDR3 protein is CAGGWGDAEAFF. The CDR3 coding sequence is TGCGCCGGCGGATGGGGGGACGCTGAAGCTTTCTTT.

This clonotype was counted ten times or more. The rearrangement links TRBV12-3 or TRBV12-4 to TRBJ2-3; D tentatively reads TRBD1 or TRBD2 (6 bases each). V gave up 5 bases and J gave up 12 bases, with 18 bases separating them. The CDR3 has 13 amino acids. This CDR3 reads CASSRGEAAPQYF. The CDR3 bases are TGTGCCAGCAGTAGGGGGGAGGCAGCCCCACAGTATTTT.

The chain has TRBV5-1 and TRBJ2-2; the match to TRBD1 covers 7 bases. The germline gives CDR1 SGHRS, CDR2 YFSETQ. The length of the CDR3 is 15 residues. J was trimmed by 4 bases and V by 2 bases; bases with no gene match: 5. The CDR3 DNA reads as TGCGCCAGCAGCTTCTCACAGGGGTTCACCGGGGAGCTGTTTTTT. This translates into CASSFSQGFTGELFF. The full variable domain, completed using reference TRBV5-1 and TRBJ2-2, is KAGVTQTPRYLIKTRGQQVTLSCSPISGHRSVSWYQQTPGQGLQFLFEYFSETQRNKGNFPGRFSGRQFSNSRSEMNVSTLELGDSALYLCASSFSQGFTGELFFGEGSRLTVL.

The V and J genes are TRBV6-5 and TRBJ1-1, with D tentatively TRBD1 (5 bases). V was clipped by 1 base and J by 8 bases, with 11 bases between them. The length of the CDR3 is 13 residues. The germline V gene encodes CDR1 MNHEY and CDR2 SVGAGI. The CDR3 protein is CASSYFPGGEAFF. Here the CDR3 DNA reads TGTGCCAGCAGTTACTTTCCCGGGGGGGAAGCTTTCTTT.

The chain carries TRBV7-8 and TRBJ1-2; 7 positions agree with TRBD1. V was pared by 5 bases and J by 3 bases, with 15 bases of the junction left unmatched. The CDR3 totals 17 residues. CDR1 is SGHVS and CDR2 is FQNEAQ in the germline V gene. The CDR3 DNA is TGTGCCAGCAGCCCGCCACCGGACAGGCCTAGGGACTATGGCTACACCTTC. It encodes CASSPPPDRPRDYGYTF. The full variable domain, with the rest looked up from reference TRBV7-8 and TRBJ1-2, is GAGVSQSPRYKVAKRGQDVALRCDPISGHVSLFWYQQALGQGPEFLTYFQNEAQLDKSGLPSDRFFAERPEGSVSTLKIQRTQQEDSAVYLCASSPPPDRPRDYGYTFGSGTRLTVV.

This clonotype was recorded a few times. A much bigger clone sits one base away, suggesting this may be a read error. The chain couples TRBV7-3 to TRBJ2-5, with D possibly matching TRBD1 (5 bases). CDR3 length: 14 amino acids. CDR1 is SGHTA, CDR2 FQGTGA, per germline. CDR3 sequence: CASSPGGGQEAQYF. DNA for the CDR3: TGTGCCAGCAGCCCAGGTGGCGGACAAGAGGCCCAGTACTTC.

Here the CDR3 DNA reads TGTGCCAGCAGTTCGGGACAGACGTACTATGGCTACACCTTC. This translates into CASSSGQTYYGYTF. V and J are TRBV12-3 or TRBV12-4 and TRBJ1-2; 7 nucleotides match TRBD1. The trim removed 4 bases at V and 3 bases at J, leaving 5 bases unmatched. The CDR3 extends over 14 amino acids.

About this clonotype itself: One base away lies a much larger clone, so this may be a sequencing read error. CDR3 DNA sequence: TGCAGTGCTGAAGGAAGTGATGTACCCCAGCATTTT. It encodes CSAEGSDVPQHF. The chain carries TRBV20-1 and TRBJ1-5; unclear D gene. The CDR3 has 12 amino acids. The V end lost 5 bases, the J end lost 10 bases, and 15 bases lay between the germline ends. Per the germline V gene, CDR1 is DFQATT and CDR2 is SNEGSKA (reference sequence).

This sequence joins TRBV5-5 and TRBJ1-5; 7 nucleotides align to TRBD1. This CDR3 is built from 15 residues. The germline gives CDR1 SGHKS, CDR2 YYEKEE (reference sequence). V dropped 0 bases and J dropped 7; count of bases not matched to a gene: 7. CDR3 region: CASSLEGAPRQPQHF. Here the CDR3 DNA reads TGTGCCAGCAGCTTGGAGGGGGCCCCGAGGCAGCCCCAGCATTTT.

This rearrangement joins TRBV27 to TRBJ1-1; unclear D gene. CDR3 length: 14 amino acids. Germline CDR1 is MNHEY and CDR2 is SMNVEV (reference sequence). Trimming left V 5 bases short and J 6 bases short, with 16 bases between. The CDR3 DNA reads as TGTGCCAGCAGTGAGGCGCCCCGTCAATCTGAAGCTTTCTTT. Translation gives CASSEAPRQSEAFF.

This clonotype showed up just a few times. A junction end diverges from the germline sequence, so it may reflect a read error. The CDR3 nucleotides are TGCGCCGGCAGCTTGGGCGGGGGAGTTCCAGATACGCAGTATTTT. This translates into CAGSLGGGVPDTQYF. The chain joins TRBV5-1 to TRBJ2-3; 7 bases agree with TRBD2. This CDR3 is 15 amino acids long. Germline loops: CDR1 SGHRS, CDR2 YFSETQ.

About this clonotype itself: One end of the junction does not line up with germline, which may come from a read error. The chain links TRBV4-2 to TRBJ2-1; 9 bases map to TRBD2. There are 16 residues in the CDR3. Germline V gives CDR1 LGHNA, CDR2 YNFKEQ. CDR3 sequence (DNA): TGTGCCAACAGTTTTACTAGTAGCGGGAGCTACAGTGAGCAGTTCTTC. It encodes CANSFTSSGSYSEQFF.

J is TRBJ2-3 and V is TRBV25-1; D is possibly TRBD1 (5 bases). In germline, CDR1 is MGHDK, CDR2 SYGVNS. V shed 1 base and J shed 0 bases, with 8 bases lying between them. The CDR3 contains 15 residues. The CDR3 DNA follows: TGTGCCAGCAGTGAATCCGACAGAAGCACAGATACGCAGTATTTT. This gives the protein CASSESDRSTDTQYF.

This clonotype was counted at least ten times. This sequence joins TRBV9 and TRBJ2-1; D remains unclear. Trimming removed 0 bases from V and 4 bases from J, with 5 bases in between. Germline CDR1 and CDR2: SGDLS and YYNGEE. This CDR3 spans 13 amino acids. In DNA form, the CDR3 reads TGTGCCAGCAGCGTAGCGGCTTACAATGAGCAGTTCTTC. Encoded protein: CASSVAAYNEQFF.

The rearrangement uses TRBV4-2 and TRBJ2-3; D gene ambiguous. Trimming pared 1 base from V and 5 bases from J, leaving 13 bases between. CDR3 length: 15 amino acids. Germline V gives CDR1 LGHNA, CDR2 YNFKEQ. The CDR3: CASSQVKRLLDTQYF. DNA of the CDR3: TGTGCCAGCAGCCAAGTCAAACGGCTGCTAGATACGCAGTATTTT.

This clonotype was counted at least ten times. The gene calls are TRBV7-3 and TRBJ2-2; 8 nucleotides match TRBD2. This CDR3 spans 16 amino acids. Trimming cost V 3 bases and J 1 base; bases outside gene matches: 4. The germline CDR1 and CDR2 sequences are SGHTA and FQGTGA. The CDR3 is CASSFRAGGNTGELFF. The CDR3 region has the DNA TGTGCCAGCAGCTTTCGGGCGGGAGGGAACACCGGGGAGCTGTTTTTT.

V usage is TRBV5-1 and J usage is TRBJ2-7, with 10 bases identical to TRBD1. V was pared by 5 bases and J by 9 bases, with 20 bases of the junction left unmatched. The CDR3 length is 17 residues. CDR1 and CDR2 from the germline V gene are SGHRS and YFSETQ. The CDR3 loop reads CASSSGQGTTSYLVQYF. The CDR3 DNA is TGCGCCAGCAGTTCGGGACAGGGGACGACCTCCTACTTGGTGCAGTACTTC.

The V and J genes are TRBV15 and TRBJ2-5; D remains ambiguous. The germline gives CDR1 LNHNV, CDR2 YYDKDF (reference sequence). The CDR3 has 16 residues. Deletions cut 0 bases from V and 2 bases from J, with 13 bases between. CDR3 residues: CATSRDYAAAQETQYF. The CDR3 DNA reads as TGTGCCACCAGCAGAGATTATGCGGCTGCGCAAGAGACCCAGTACTTC. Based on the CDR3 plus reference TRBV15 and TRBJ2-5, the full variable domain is DAMVIQNPRYQVTQFGKPVTLSCSQTLNHNVMYWYQQKSSQAPKLLFHYYDKDFNNEADTPDNFQSRRPNTSFCFLDIRSPGLGDTAMYLCATSRDYAAAQETQYFGPGTRLLVL.

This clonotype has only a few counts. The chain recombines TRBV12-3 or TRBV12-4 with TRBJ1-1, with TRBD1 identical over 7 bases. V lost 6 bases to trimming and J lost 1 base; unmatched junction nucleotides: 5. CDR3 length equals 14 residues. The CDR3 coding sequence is TGTGCCAGCAGCGGACAGGCCTGGAACACTGAAGCTTTCTTT. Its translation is CASSGQAWNTEAFF.